This is a list of T cell receptor beta chains from one sample in a study of regulatory T cells in long-lasting Graves disease. TCRdb recomputed calls from the multiplex PCR reads with MiXCR, one row per CDR3 protein. Counted here are about 530,000 distinct CDR3 sequences, around 15% occurring once; the ten biggest clones make up roughly 25%. This sample was shared with a second study, whose subject was T cells in Graves' hyperthyroidism and ophthalmopathy.

The material sequenced was peripheral blood mononuclear cells (PBMCs), taken at new diagnosis, from a patient treated with antithyroid drugs. Receptor source: a woman aged 35-65 years with Graves disease. Each CDR3 is given with its conserved first and last residue. Each record gives: J gene, V gene, CDR3 protein.

j_gene: TRBJ2-4; v_gene: TRBV27; CDR3aa: CASRGGGVSRNIQYF
j_gene: TRBJ2-7; v_gene: TRBV20-1; CDR3aa: CSARDRWRQGAYEQYF
j_gene: TRBJ1-2; v_gene: TRBV25-1; CDR3aa: CASSERTHGYTF
j_gene: TRBJ1-1; v_gene: TRBV5-1; CDR3aa: CASSLEQGAGTEAFF
j_gene: TRBJ2-2; v_gene: TRBV7-2; CDR3aa: CATNIKGWVTGELFF
j_gene: TRBJ1-3; v_gene: TRBV7-8; CDR3aa: CASRKRASSGNTIYF
j_gene: NA; v_gene: TRBV7-3; CDR3aa: CASSLVGGGFETQYF
j_gene: TRBJ1-2; v_gene: TRBV6-9; CDR3aa: CASSSPGGGPTNYGYTF
j_gene: TRBJ1-4; v_gene: TRBV12-3/TRBV12-4; CDR3aa: CASSLAPGETTNEKLFF
j_gene: TRBJ2-1; v_gene: TRBV7-2; CDR3aa: CASSPHNEQFF
j_gene: TRBJ2-3; v_gene: TRBV5-4; CDR3aa: CASSFSGTPGTDTQYF
j_gene: TRBJ2-1; v_gene: TRBV6-2/TRBV6-3; CDR3aa: CASSRLAGEDEQFF
j_gene: TRBJ2-1; v_gene: TRBV11-2; CDR3aa: CASSLWQSTYNEQFF
j_gene: TRBJ1-2; v_gene: TRBV6-1; CDR3aa: CASSEDGETYGYTF
j_gene: TRBJ1-2; v_gene: TRBV12-3/TRBV12-4; CDR3aa: CASTSPPNTTIYGYTF
j_gene: TRBJ2-6; v_gene: TRBV5-1; CDR3aa: CASSTPRGSGANALTF
j_gene: TRBJ2-1; v_gene: TRBV12-3/TRBV12-4; CDR3aa: CASSFSGSLTYNEQFF
j_gene: TRBJ1-3; v_gene: TRBV7-6; CDR3aa: CASSSWDGDSGNTIYF
j_gene: TRBJ2-5; v_gene: TRBV2; CDR3aa: CASNRVGETQYF
j_gene: TRBJ1-1; v_gene: TRBV10-3; CDR3aa: CASSYGDSTEAFF
j_gene: TRBJ1-5; v_gene: TRBV20-1; CDR3aa: CSAKPPGSVPQHF
j_gene: TRBJ1-5; v_gene: TRBV15; CDR3aa: CATSRGGQKNQPQHF
j_gene: TRBJ2-1; v_gene: TRBV19; CDR3aa: CASARQGPPYNEQFF
j_gene: TRBJ1-2; v_gene: TRBV2; CDR3aa: CASSPYGNYGYTF
j_gene: TRBJ2-2; v_gene: TRBV12-3/TRBV12-4; CDR3aa: CATRAGGYTGELFF
j_gene: TRBJ2-1; v_gene: TRBV6-1; CDR3aa: CASKWGLAGGPINEQFF
j_gene: TRBJ1-5; v_gene: TRBV20-1; CDR3aa: CSAAPDNGPQHF
j_gene: TRBJ2-5; v_gene: TRBV6-1; CDR3aa: CASRQSGRRGTQYF
j_gene: TRBJ1-1; v_gene: TRBV20-1; CDR3aa: CSALSTRGTEAFF
j_gene: TRBJ2-7; v_gene: TRBV13; CDR3aa: CASSQGRGTHSYEQYF
j_gene: TRBJ1-1; v_gene: TRBV30; CDR3aa: CAWSDRRNTEAFF
j_gene: TRBJ1-1; v_gene: TRBV2; CDR3aa: CASSEKGMDTEAFF
j_gene: TRBJ1-1; v_gene: TRBV7-2; CDR3aa: CASSSEGMNTEAFF
j_gene: TRBJ1-2; v_gene: TRBV5-5; CDR3aa: CASSPIQGAYGYTF
j_gene: TRBJ2-7; v_gene: TRBV12-3/TRBV12-4; CDR3aa: CASNRTKSYEQYF
j_gene: TRBJ1-1; v_gene: TRBV11-2; CDR3aa: CASSLGEMNTEAFF
j_gene: TRBJ2-3; v_gene: TRBV19; CDR3aa: CASRERGGTDTQYF